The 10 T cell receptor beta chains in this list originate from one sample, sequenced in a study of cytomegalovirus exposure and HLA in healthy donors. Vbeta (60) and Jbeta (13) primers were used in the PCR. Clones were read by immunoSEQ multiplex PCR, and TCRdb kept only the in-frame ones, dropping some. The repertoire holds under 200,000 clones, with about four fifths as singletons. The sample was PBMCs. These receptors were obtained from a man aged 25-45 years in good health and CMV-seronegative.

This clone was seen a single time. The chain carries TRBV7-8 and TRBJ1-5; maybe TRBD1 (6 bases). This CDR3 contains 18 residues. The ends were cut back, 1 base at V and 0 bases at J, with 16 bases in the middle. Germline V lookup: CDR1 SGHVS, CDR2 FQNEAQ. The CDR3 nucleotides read TGTGCCAGCAGCTTAGAGGGGCCGGGACACCATAGCAATCAGCCCCAGCATTTT. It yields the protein CASSLEGPGHHSNQPQHF.

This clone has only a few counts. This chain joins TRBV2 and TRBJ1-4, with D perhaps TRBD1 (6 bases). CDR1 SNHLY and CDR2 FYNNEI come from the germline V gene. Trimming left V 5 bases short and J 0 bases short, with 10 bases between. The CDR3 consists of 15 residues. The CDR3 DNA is TGTGCCAGCAGTCGTGACAGGTCAACTAATGAAAAACTGTTTTTT. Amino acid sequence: CASSRDRSTNEKLFF.

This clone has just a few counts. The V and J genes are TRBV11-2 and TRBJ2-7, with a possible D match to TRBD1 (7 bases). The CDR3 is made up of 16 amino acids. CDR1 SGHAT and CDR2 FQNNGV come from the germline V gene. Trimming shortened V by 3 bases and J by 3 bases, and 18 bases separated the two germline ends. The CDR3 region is CASSLIRRGLNYEQYF. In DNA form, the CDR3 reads TGTGCCAGCAGCTTGATCAGGAGGGGGCTGAACTACGAGCAGTACTTC.

The CDR3 bases are TGTGCCAGCAGTTTATGGGGCGGGGGCTACAATGAGCAGTTCTTC. Translation: CASSLWGGGYNEQFF. The gene calls are TRBV27 and TRBJ2-1, with 7 positions matching TRBD2. Germline V gives CDR1 MNHEY, CDR2 SMNVEV (reference sequence). This CDR3 comprises 15 residues. The trim removed 1 base at V and 3 bases at J, leaving 3 bases unmatched.

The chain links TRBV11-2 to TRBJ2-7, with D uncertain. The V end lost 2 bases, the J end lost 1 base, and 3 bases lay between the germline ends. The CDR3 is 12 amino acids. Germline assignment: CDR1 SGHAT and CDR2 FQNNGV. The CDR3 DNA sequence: TGTGCCAGCAGCTTATTATCCTACGAGCAGTACTTC. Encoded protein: CASSLLSYEQYF.

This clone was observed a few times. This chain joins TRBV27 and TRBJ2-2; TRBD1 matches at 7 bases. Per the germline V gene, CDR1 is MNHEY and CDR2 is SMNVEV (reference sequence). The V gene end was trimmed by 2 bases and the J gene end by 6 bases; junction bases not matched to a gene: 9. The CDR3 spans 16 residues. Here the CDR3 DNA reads TGTGCCAGCAGTTTACGGCCGGGACAGTTGCCCGGGGAGCTGTTTTTT. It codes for CASSLRPGQLPGELFF.

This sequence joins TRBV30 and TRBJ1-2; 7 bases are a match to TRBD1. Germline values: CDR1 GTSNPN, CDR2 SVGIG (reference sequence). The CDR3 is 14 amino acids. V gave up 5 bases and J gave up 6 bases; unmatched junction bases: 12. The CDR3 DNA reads TGTGCCTGGTGTGGAAGGGCCAGGGGGGATGGCTACACCTTC. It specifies CAWCGRARGDGYTF.

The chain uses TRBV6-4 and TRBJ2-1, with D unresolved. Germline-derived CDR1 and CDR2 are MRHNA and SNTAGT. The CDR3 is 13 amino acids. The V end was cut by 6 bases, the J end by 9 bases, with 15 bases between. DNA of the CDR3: TGTGCCAGCAGCTCAACTCTAGAAGGTGAGCAGTTCTTC. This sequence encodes CASSSTLEGEQFF.

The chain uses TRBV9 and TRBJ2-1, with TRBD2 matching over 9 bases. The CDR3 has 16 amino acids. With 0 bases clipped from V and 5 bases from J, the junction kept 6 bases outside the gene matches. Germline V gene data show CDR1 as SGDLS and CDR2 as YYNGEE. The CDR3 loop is CASSVGAGGPDNEQFF. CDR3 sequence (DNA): TGTGCCAGCAGCGTAGGAGCGGGGGGTCCCGACAATGAGCAGTTCTTC.

DNA for the CDR3: TGTGCCAGCAGTGACGTCGGCGGGGAAGAGACCCAGTACTTC. This translates into CASSDVGGEETQYF. The chain links TRBV2 to TRBJ2-5, with D perhaps TRBD2 (6 bases). The CDR3 covers 14 residues. Germline CDR1 SNHLY, CDR2 FYNNEI. V lost 3 bases and J 3 bases, leaving 11 bases between the germline ends.